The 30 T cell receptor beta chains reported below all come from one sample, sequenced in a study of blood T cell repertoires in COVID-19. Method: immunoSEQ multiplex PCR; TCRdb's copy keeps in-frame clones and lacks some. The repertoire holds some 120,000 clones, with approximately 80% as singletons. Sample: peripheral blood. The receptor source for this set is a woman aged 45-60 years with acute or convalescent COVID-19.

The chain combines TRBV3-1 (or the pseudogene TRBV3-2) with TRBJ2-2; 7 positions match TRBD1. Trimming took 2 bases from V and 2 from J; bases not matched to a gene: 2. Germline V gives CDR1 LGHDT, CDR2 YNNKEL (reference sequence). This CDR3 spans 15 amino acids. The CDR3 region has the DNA TGTGCCAGCAGCCAAACAGGGGCAAACACCGGGGAGCTGTTTTTT. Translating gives CASSQTGANTGELFF.

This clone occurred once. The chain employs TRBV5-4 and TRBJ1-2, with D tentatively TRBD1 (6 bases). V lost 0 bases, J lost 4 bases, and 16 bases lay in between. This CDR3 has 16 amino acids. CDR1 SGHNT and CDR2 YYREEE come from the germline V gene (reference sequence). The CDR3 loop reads CASSLGTESLIYGYTF. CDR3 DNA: TGTGCCAGCAGCTTGGGGACAGAGTCCCTAATCTATGGCTACACCTTC.

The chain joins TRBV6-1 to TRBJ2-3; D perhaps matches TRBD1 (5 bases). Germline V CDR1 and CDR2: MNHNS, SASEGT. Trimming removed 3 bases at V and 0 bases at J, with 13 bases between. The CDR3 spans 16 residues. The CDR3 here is CASSERQTLSTDTQYF. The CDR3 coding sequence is TGTGCCAGCAGTGAGCGACAGACCCTAAGCACAGATACGCAGTATTTT.

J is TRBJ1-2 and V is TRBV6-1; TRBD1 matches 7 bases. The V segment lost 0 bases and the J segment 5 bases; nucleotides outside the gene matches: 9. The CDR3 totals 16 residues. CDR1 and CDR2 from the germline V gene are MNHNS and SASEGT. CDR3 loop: CASSEALTGEGYGYTF. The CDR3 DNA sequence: TGTGCCAGCAGTGAAGCCTTAACAGGGGAAGGTTATGGCTACACCTTC.

The CDR3 bases are TGTGCCAGCACCGAGGACAGTGACTACGAGCAGTACTTC. Translated: CASTEDSDYEQYF. The rearrangement uses TRBV6-5 and TRBJ2-7, with D possibly TRBD1 on 6 matching bases. V dropped 7 bases and J dropped 3 bases, with 13 bases sitting between them. Germline V CDR1 and CDR2: MNHEY, SVGAGI. CDR3 length equals 13 residues.

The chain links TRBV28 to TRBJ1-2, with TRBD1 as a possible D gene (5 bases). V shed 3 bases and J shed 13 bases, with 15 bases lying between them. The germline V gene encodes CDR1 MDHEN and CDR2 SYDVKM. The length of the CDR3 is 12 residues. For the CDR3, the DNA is TGTGCCAGCAGTTTTAACCAGGGAGGGTCCACCTTC. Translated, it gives CASSFNQGGSTF.

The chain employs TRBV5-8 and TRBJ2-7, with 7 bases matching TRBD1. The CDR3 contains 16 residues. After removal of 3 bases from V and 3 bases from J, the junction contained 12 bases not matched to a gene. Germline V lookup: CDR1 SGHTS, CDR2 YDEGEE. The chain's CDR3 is CASSSVTDRLYYEQYF. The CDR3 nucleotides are TGTGCCAGCAGCTCAGTTACGGACAGGCTTTACTACGAGCAGTACTTC.

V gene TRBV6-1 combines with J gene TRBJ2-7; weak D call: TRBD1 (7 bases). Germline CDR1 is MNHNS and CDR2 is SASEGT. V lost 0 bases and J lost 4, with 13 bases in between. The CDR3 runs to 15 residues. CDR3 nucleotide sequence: TGTGCCAGCAGTGAAGCCGTGCAGGGGGGATACGAGCAGTACTTC. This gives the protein CASSEAVQGGYEQYF.

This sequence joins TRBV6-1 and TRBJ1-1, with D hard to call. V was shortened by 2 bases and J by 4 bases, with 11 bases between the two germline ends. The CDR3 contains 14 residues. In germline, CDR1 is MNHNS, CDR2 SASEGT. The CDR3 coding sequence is TGTGCCAGCAGTGAAAAAGGACGGGGCACTGAAGCTTTCTTT. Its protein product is CASSEKGRGTEAFF.

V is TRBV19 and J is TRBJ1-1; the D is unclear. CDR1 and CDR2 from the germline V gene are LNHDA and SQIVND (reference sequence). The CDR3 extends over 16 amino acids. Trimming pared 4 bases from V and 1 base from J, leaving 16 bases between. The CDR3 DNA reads TGTGCCAGTAGTACACCCTCCGGTCGGGGGAACACTGAAGCTTTCTTT. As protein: CASSTPSGRGNTEAFF.

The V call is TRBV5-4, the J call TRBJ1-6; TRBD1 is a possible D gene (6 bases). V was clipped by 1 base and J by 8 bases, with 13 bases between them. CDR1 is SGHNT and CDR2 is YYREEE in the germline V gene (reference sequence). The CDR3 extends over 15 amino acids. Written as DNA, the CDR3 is TGTGCCAGCAGCTTGAAGGCAGGGGTAGATTCACCCCTCCACTTT. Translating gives CASSLKAGVDSPLHF.

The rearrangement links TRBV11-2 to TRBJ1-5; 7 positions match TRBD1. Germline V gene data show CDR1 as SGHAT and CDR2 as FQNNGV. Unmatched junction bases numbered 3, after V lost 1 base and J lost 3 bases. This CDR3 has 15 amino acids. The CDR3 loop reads CASSLGDRANQPQHF. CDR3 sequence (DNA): TGTGCCAGCAGCTTAGGAGACAGGGCCAATCAGCCCCAGCATTTT. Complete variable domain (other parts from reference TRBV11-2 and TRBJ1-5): EAGVAQSPRYKIIEKRQSVAFWCNPISGHATLYWYQQILGQGPKLLIQFQNNGVVDDSQLPKDRFSAERLKGVDSTLKIQPAKLEDSAVYLCASSLGDRANQPQHFGDGTRLSIL.

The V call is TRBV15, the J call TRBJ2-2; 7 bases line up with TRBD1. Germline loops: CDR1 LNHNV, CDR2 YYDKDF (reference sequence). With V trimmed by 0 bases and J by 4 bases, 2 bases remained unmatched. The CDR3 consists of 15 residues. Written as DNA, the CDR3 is TGTGCCACCAGCAGAGAACAGGGGCTCACCGGGGAGCTGTTTTTT. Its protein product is CATSREQGLTGELFF.

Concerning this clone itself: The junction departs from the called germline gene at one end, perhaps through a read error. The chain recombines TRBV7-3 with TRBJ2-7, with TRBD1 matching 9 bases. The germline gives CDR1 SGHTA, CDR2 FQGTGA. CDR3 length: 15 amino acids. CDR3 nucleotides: TGTGCCAGCAGCATAACAGGGGGCGATACCTACGAGCAGTACTTC. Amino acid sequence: CASSITGGDTYEQYF.

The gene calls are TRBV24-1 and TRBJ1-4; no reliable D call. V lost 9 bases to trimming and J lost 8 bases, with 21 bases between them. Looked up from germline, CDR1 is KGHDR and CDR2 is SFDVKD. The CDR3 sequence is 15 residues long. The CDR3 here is CATESLRVSREKLFF. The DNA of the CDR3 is TGTGCCACCGAATCCTTGAGGGTAAGTAGGGAAAAACTGTTTTTT.

In DNA form, the CDR3 reads TGCAGCGTTGTCATACGACTAGCAGGGAATGAGCAGTTCTTC. Protein sequence: CSVVIRLAGNEQFF. The chain couples TRBV29-1 to TRBJ2-1; 7 nucleotides agree with TRBD2. The CDR3 totals 14 residues. Germline V gene lookup returns CDR1 SQVTM and CDR2 ANQGSEA. V was clipped by 4 bases and J by 7 bases; unmatched bases: 10.

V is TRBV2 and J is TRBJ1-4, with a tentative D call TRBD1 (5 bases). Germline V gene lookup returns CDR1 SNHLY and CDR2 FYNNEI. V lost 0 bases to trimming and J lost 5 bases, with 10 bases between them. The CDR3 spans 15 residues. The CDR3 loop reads CASSEALGLNEKLFF. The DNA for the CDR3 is TGTGCCAGCAGTGAAGCGCTGGGGCTAAATGAAAAACTGTTTTTT. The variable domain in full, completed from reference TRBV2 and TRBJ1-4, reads EPEVTQTPSHQVTQMGQEVILRCVPISNHLYFYWYRQILGQKVEFLVSFYNNEISEKSEIFDDQFSVERPDGSNFTLKIRSTKLEDSAMYFCASSEALGLNEKLFFGSGTQLSVL.

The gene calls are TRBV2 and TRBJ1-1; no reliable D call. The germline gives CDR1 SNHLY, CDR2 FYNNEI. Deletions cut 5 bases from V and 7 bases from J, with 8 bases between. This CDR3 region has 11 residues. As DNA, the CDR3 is TGTGCCAGCAGTACCCGACATGAAGCTTTCTTT. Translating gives CASSTRHEAFF.

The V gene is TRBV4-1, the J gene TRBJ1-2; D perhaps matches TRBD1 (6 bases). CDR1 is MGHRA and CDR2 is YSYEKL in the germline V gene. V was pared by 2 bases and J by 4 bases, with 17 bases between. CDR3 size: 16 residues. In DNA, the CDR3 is TGCGCCAGCAGCCAACCCCAGGGGAGGGAAACCTATGGCTACACCTTC. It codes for CASSQPQGRETYGYTF.

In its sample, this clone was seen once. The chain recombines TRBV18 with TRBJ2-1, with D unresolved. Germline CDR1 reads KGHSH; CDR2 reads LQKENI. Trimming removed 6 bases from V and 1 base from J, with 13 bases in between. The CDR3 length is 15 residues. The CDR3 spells CASSIVSRSYNEQFF. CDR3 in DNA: TGTGCCAGCTCTATTGTGTCCCGTTCCTACAATGAGCAGTTCTTC.

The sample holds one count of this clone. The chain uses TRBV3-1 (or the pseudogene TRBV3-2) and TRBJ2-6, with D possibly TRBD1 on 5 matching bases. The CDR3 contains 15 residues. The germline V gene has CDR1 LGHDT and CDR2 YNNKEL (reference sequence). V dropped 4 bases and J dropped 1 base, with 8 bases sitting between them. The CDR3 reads CASSPTGSGANVLTF. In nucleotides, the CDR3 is TGTGCCAGCAGCCCTACAGGATCTGGGGCCAACGTCCTGACTTTC.

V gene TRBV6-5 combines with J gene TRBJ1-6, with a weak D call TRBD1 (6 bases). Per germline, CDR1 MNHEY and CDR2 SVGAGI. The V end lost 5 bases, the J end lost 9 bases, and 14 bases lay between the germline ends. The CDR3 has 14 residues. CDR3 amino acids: CASSTDSLGSPLHF. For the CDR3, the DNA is TGTGCCAGCAGTACGGACAGCCTGGGTTCACCCCTCCACTTT.

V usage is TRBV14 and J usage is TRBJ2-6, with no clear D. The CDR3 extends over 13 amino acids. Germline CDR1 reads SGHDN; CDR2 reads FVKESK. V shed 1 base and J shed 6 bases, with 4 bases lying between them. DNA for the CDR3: TGTGCCAGCAGCCAAGGAGTGGCCAACGTCCTGACTTTC. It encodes CASSQGVANVLTF.

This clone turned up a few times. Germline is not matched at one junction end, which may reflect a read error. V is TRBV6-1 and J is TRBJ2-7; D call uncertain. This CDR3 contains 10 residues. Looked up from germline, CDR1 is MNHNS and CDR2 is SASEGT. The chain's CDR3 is CASSEARVLF. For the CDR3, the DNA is TGTGCCAGCAGTGAAGCACGAGTTCTCTTC.

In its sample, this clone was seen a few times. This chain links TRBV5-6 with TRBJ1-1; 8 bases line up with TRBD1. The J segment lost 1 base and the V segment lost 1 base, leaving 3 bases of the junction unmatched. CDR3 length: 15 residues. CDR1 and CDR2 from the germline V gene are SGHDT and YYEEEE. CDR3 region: CASSLMTGENTEAFF. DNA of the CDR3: TGTGCCAGCAGCTTGATGACAGGGGAGAACACTGAAGCTTTCTTT.

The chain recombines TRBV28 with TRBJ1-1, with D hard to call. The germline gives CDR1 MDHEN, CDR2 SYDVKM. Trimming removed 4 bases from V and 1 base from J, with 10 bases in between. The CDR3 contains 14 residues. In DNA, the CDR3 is TGTGCCAGCAGTTCAGCGGCCCAGAACACTGAAGCTTTCTTT. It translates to CASSSAAQNTEAFF.

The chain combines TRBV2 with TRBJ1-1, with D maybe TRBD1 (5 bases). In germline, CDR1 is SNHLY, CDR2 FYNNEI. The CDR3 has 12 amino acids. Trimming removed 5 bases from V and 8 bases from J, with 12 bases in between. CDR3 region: CASSTMQGEAFF. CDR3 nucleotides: TGTGCCAGCAGTACAATGCAGGGAGAAGCTTTCTTT.

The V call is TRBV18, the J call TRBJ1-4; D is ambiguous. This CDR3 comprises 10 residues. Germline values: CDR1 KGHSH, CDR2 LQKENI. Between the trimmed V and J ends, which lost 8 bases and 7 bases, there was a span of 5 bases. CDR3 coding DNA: TGTGCCAGCCGAGGTGAAAAACTGTTTTTT. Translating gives CASRGEKLFF.

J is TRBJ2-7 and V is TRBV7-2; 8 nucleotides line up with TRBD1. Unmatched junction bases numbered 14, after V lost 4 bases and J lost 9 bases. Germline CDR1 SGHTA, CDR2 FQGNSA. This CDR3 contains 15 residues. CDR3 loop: CASSSPGQGIGRQYF. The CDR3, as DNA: TGTGCCAGCAGCTCACCCGGACAGGGAATCGGGCGGCAGTACTTC.

The CDR3 bases are TGTGCCGCAAAGACAGGTCGGGATTTATTGGGAGCTGAAGCTTTCTTT. This encodes CAAKTGRDLLGAEAFF. The chain carries TRBV19 and TRBJ1-1; D perhaps matches TRBD1 (6 bases). V lost 11 bases and J lost 6, with 28 bases in between. The CDR3 has 16 amino acids. Germline lookup yields CDR1 LNHDA and CDR2 SQIVND (reference sequence). The full variable domain, in which reference TRBV19 and TRBJ1-1 provide the parts outside the CDR3, is DGGITQSPKYLFRKEGQNVTLSCEQNLNHDAMYWYRQDPGQGLRLIYYSQIVNDFQKGDIAEGYSVSREKKESFPLTVTSAQKNPTAFYLCAAKTGRDLLGAEAFFGQGTRLTVV.